Each of the 14 T cell receptor beta chains below was sequenced from the same sample in a study of blood T cell repertoires in COVID-19. The assay was immunoSEQ multiplex PCR, and TCRdb's table has in-frame clones only and misses some. The sample lists around 310,000 clones, roughly 91% seen once, with about a tenth in the top ten. The sample taken for sequencing was PBMCs or T cells enriched from blood (not recorded which). These TCRs come from a woman in her thirties who had recovered from COVID-19.

The CDR3 bases are TGTGCCAGCAGCCTAGGTGGAAGAGAGCAGTTCTTC. Translated: CASSLGGREQFF. The chain is built from TRBV7-3 and TRBJ2-1; D remains ambiguous. Per the germline V gene, CDR1 is SGHTA and CDR2 is FQGTGA. The V and J ends lost 5 bases and 10 bases respectively, with 12 bases between them. The CDR3 spans 12 residues. Supplemented by reference TRBV7-3 and TRBJ2-1, the full variable domain reads GAGVSQTPSNKVTEKGKYVELRCDPISGHTALYWYRQSLGQGPEFLIYFQGTGAADDSGLPNDRFFAVRPEGSVSTLKIQRTERGDSAVYLCASSLGGREQFFGPGTRLTVL.

The rearrangement links TRBV11-2 to TRBJ2-6; a weak D match, TRBD1 (6 bases). Germline CDR1 is SGHAT and CDR2 is FQNNGV. V lost 1 base and J lost 0, with 10 bases in between. The CDR3 is 17 residues long. The CDR3 DNA reads as TGTGCCAGCAGCTTAGTAGGACAGAGCTCTGGGGCCAACGTCCTGACTTTC. Residues: CASSLVGQSSGANVLTF.

The chain links TRBV4-2 to TRBJ2-1, with 11 bases lining up with TRBD2. This CDR3 has 18 amino acids. Looked up from germline, CDR1 is LGHNA and CDR2 is YNFKEQ. V shed 3 bases, J shed 4 bases, and the junction held 11 bases outside the gene matches. The DNA for the CDR3 is TGTGCCAGCAGCCAGCCATACGGGGGGACTAGCGGATACAATGAGCAGTTCTTC. This gives the protein CASSQPYGGTSGYNEQFF.

The chain links TRBV10-3 to TRBJ1-2, with TRBD1 as a possible D gene (6 bases). The CDR3 totals 14 residues. V lost 6 bases to trimming and J lost 8 bases, with 19 bases between them. The germline CDR1 and CDR2 sequences are ENHRY and SYGVKD. The CDR3 DNA reads as TGTGCCATCAGGATACGGGACACCCTCAGCGGCTACACCTTC. Protein sequence: CAIRIRDTLSGYTF.

This chain connects TRBV30 to TRBJ1-5, with D possibly TRBD1 on 5 matching bases. Germline V CDR1 and CDR2: GTSNPN, SVGIG (reference sequence). The CDR3 extends over 14 amino acids. Trimming stripped 3 bases from V and 3 bases from J, with 12 bases between. In DNA, the CDR3 is TGTGCCTGGAGCGGCGGGACTACCAATCAGCCCCAGCATTTT. Translated: CAWSGGTTNQPQHF.

The chain combines TRBV19 with TRBJ1-2, with TRBD1 as a possible D gene (6 bases). The CDR3 spans 14 residues. Germline V lookup: CDR1 LNHDA, CDR2 SQIVND (reference sequence). V was clipped by 5 bases and J by 0 bases, with 10 bases between them. The CDR3 region is CASSPTGSNYGYTF. CDR3 in DNA: TGTGCCAGTAGTCCTACAGGGTCTAACTATGGCTACACCTTC.

This clone has just one count. V gene TRBV4-3 combines with J gene TRBJ1-2; no firm D call. Germline V gives CDR1 LGHNA, CDR2 YSLEER. Trimming removed 5 bases at V and 3 bases at J, with 16 bases between. The CDR3 spans 15 residues. CDR3 DNA sequence: TGCGCCAGCAGCTCAGGCGAACAGCCCTACTATGGCTACACCTTC. Residues: CASSSGEQPYYGYTF.

The rearrangement joins TRBV5-5 to TRBJ2-3; 9 bases align to TRBD1. V lost 4 bases, J lost 4 bases, and 10 bases stayed unmatched. The CDR3 length is 16 residues. CDR1 is SGHKS, CDR2 YYEKEE, per germline (reference sequence). The CDR3: CASSPRQGVIADTQYF. Here the CDR3 DNA reads TGTGCCAGCAGCCCAAGACAGGGGGTCATCGCAGATACGCAGTATTTT.

CDR3 loop: CASSYELAGGGRYEQFF. Written as DNA, the CDR3 is TGTGCCAGTAGTTACGAACTAGCGGGAGGTGGGAGGTATGAGCAGTTCTTC. V is TRBV19 and J is TRBJ2-1, with TRBD2 matching 12 bases. The V segment lost 5 bases and the J segment 8 bases; nucleotides outside the gene matches: 13. Looked up from germline, CDR1 is LNHDA and CDR2 is SQIVND (reference sequence). CDR3 length: 17 amino acids.

The genes are TRBV3-1 (or the pseudogene TRBV3-2) and TRBJ2-5, with 10 bases fitting TRBD2. J gave up 5 bases and V 1 base, and 4 bases lay outside the gene matches. The CDR3 has 15 amino acids. The V gene's germline CDR1 is LGHDT and CDR2 YNNKEL (reference sequence). The CDR3 is CASSQVLAGEETQYF. The DNA of the CDR3 is TGTGCCAGCAGCCAAGTTCTAGCGGGAGAGGAGACCCAGTACTTC.

The J gene is TRBJ1-2, the V gene TRBV18; 8 nucleotides agree with TRBD1. Germline CDR1 reads KGHSH; CDR2 reads LQKENI. CDR3 length: 16 residues. V was clipped by 1 base and J by 4 bases; unmatched bases: 8. CDR3 DNA: TGTGCCAGCTCACCACTCCGGGACAGGAGACCCTATGGCTACACCTTC. Translating gives CASSPLRDRRPYGYTF. The variable domain in full, completed from reference TRBV18 and TRBJ1-2, reads NAGVMQNPRHLVRRRGQEARLRCSPMKGHSHVYWYRQLPEEGLKFMVYLQKENIIDESGMPKERFSAEFPKEGPSILRIQQVVRGDSAAYFCASSPLRDRRPYGYTFGSGTRLTVV.

V is TRBV24-1 and J is TRBJ2-5, with TRBD2 as a possible D gene (5 bases). Germline V gene data show CDR1 as KGHDR and CDR2 as SFDVKD. The CDR3 has 14 amino acids. V lost 4 bases, J lost 5 bases, and 13 bases lay in between. The CDR3 DNA is TGTGCCACCAGTGACTCAAGGACGGGGGAGACCCAGTACTTC. Translated, it gives CATSDSRTGETQYF.

This clone was seen a single time. This chain connects TRBV30 to TRBJ1-2; 7 positions agree with TRBD1. The CDR3 is made up of 20 amino acids. J was trimmed by 0 bases and V by 1 base; bases with no gene match: 20. CDR1 GTSNPN and CDR2 SVGIG come from the germline V gene (reference sequence). The CDR3 bases are TGTGCCTGGAGTGCCCCGGGCGGCAGACAGGGAGAGATCTCTAACTATGGCTACACCTTC. This gives the protein CAWSAPGGRQGEISNYGYTF. Supplemented by reference TRBV30 and TRBJ1-2, the full variable domain reads SQTIHQWPATLVQPVGSPLSLECTVEGTSNPNLYWYRQAAGRGLQLLFYSVGIGQISSEVPQNLSASRPQDRQFILSSKKLLLSDSGFYLCAWSAPGGRQGEISNYGYTFGSGTRLTVV.

Only one count was recorded for this clone. This chain uses TRBV27 with TRBJ2-7, with 11 bases that match TRBD2. The trim removed 7 bases at V and 3 bases at J, leaving 8 bases unmatched. Germline CDR1 reads MNHEY; CDR2 reads SMNVEV (reference sequence). The CDR3 is 15 residues long. The CDR3, as DNA: TGTGCCAGCACCCTTCTAGCGGGAGGAAACTACGAGCAGTACTTC. This encodes CASTLLAGGNYEQYF.